One sample yielded the 18 T cell receptor beta chains listed below, sequenced in a study of OX40 agonist ivuxolimab in advanced cancers. Generated by immunoSEQ multiplex PCR, the TCRdb table keeps only in-frame clones and is missing some. The sample consists of approximately 82,000 clones, roughly 86% of them appearing once. Here the sequenced sample was CD4+ or CD8+ T cells sorted from blood, taken in a trial of the OX40 agonist ivuxolimab. The receptor source for this set is an adult with an advanced solid tumor such as melanoma, head and neck, liver or kidney cancer.

The chain uses TRBV5-1 and TRBJ2-7; TRBD2 matches 12 bases. Germline V gene lookup returns CDR1 SGHRS and CDR2 YFSETQ. The CDR3 contains 19 residues. With V trimmed by 1 base and J by 2 bases, 13 bases remained unmatched. The CDR3 DNA sequence: TGCGCCAGCAGCTTGACTAGAACTAGCGGGAGGAGGGGGGCCTACGAGCAGTACTTC. It specifies CASSLTRTSGRRGAYEQYF.

The chain recombines TRBV18 with TRBJ2-5; the D call may be TRBD1 or TRBD2 (5 bases each). The J call may be mistaken, given a closer DNA end match to TRBJ2-7. The germline CDR1 and CDR2 sequences are KGHSH and LQKENI. This CDR3 comprises 15 residues. CDR3 bases: TGTGCCAGCTCACGATCCGGGACGGACTCCTACGAGCAGTACTTC. Translated: CASSRSGTDSYEQYF.

J is TRBJ1-2 and V is TRBV30; D gene uncertain. The V and J ends lost 3 bases and 8 bases respectively, with 19 bases between them. The CDR3 extends over 14 amino acids. Germline assignment: CDR1 GTSNPN and CDR2 SVGIG (reference sequence). The CDR3 region is CAWRTTSSKGGYTF. CDR3 nucleotide sequence: TGTGCCTGGAGGACCACCTCCTCTAAGGGCGGCTACACCTTC.

This clone was picked up one time. The chain links TRBV30 to TRBJ2-3; unclear D gene. Germline loops: CDR1 GTSNPN, CDR2 SVGIG (reference sequence). The CDR3 runs 11 residues. Deletions cut 0 bases from V and 6 bases from J, with 4 bases between. The CDR3 protein is CAWSVQDTQYF. CDR3 bases: TGTGCCTGGAGTGTACAGGATACGCAGTATTTT.

The chain joins TRBV7-8 to TRBJ1-2; 7 bases are shared with TRBD1. Trimming cost V 4 bases and J 6 bases; bases outside gene matches: 8. Per the germline V gene, CDR1 is SGHVS and CDR2 is FQNEAQ. This CDR3 spans 14 amino acids. In DNA, the CDR3 is TGTGCCAGCAGCTACAGGGGCTCTATCGATGGCTACACCTTC. Its translation is CASSYRGSIDGYTF.

This chain joins TRBV5-8 and TRBJ1-4; D not certain. The CDR3 is 17 residues long. V was cut by 4 bases and J by 0 bases, with 16 bases left in between. Germline V gene sequence: CDR1 SGHTS, CDR2 YDEGEE. The CDR3 coding sequence is TGTGCCAGCAGCAAATGGACGGCAAGTGCAACTAATGAAAAACTGTTTTTT. This codes for CASSKWTASATNEKLFF.

The chain links TRBV25-1 to TRBJ1-1; 9 positions match TRBD1. Germline V gene lookup returns CDR1 MGHDK and CDR2 SYGVNS. The CDR3 totals 15 residues. J gave up 5 bases and V 4 bases, and 8 bases lay outside the gene matches. The CDR3 loop reads CASSGRGQGGTEAFF. In DNA, the CDR3 is TGTGCCAGCAGTGGGAGGGGACAGGGTGGAACTGAAGCTTTCTTT.

This clone was detected a few times. The chain combines TRBV9 with TRBJ2-3, with 10 nucleotides matching TRBD2. The CDR3 covers 17 residues. The germline gives CDR1 SGDLS, CDR2 YYNGEE. The V segment lost 0 bases and the J segment 5 bases; nucleotides outside the gene matches: 9. CDR3 sequence reads: CASSVDDPAGGLDTQYF. Here the CDR3 DNA reads TGTGCCAGCAGCGTAGATGACCCAGCGGGGGGGTTAGATACGCAGTATTTT.

J is TRBJ2-2 and V is TRBV10-3, with 13 bases lining up with TRBD2. The CDR3 contains 16 residues. After removal of 6 bases from V and 0 bases from J, the junction contained 1 base not matched to a gene. Looked up from germline, CDR1 is ENHRY and CDR2 is SYGVKD. CDR3 region: CAIRGLAGANTGELFF. The CDR3 DNA sequence: TGTGCCATCAGAGGACTAGCGGGGGCGAACACCGGGGAGCTGTTTTTT.

The V and J genes are TRBV19 and TRBJ2-2; the D gene is possibly TRBD2 (5 bases). The CDR3 runs to 16 residues. Germline V gene sequence: CDR1 LNHDA, CDR2 SQIVND (reference sequence). Trimming took 4 bases from V and 7 from J, leaving 19 bases between them. CDR3 amino acids: CASSTFRSEGIGELFF. Written as DNA, the CDR3 is TGTGCCAGTAGTACCTTTAGGTCTGAGGGCATCGGGGAGCTGTTTTTT.

The V call is TRBV5-8, the J call TRBJ2-3; D remains ambiguous. Trimming pared 4 bases from V and 4 bases from J, leaving 16 bases between. The CDR3 spans 15 residues. The germline gives CDR1 SGHTS, CDR2 YDEGEE. This chain's CDR3 is CASSPPSSKADTQYF. In DNA form, the CDR3 reads TGTGCCAGCAGCCCCCCGTCTAGTAAGGCAGATACGCAGTATTTT. The variable domain in full, completed from reference TRBV5-8 and TRBJ2-3, reads EAGVTQSPTHLIKTRGQQATLRCSPISGHTSVYWYQQALGLGLQFLLWYDEGEERNRGNFPPRFSGRQFPNYSSELNVNALELEDSALYLCASSPPSSKADTQYFGPGTRLTVL.

V gene TRBV7-6 combines with J gene TRBJ2-3; tentatively, D is TRBD2 (7 bases). The CDR3 is 17 amino acids. Trimming cost V 1 base and J 4 bases, with 18 bases left between them. Germline CDR1 and CDR2: SGHVS and FNYEAQ. The CDR3: CASSLEGGGWSSDTQYF. The CDR3, as DNA: TGTGCCAGCAGCTTAGAAGGGGGGGGCTGGAGTTCAGATACGCAGTATTTT.

The chain carries TRBV28 and TRBJ2-1; D is unresolved. CDR1 and CDR2 from the germline V gene are MDHEN and SYDVKM. The germline V and J ends were trimmed by 6 bases and 3 bases, with 6 bases remaining between them. This CDR3 comprises 12 residues. In DNA form, the CDR3 reads TGTGCCAGCAGAATCAACTACAATGAGCAGTTCTTC. It specifies CASRINYNEQFF.

The chain carries TRBV5-1 and TRBJ2-1, with D unresolved. There are 16 residues in the CDR3. V shed 1 base and J shed 0 bases, with 11 bases lying between them. Germline-derived CDR1 and CDR2 are SGHRS and YFSETQ. In nucleotides, the CDR3 is TGCGCCAGCAGCTTGCAGCAGAGGAGCTCCTACAATGAGCAGTTCTTC. This gives the protein CASSLQQRSSYNEQFF.

The chain is built from TRBV15 and TRBJ2-2, with D possibly being TRBD1 (6 bases). Looked up from germline, CDR1 is LNHNV and CDR2 is YYDKDF (reference sequence). V lost 3 bases, J lost 2 bases, and 13 bases lay in between. CDR3 length: 16 residues. CDR3 amino acids: CATSRKGGSNTGELFF. The CDR3 DNA sequence: TGTGCCACCAGCAGGAAAGGGGGTTCTAACACCGGGGAGCTGTTTTTT.

The chain's CDR3 is CASSSLPRGISYNEQFF. CDR3 in DNA: TGTGCCAGCAGTTCCCTCCCTCGCGGGATCTCCTACAATGAGCAGTTCTTC. The genes are TRBV27 and TRBJ2-1; weak D call: TRBD2 (6 bases). Germline CDR1 reads MNHEY; CDR2 reads SMNVEV (reference sequence). The CDR3 spans 17 residues. Between the trimmed V and J ends, which lost 4 bases and 0 bases, there was a span of 16 bases.

The rearrangement uses TRBV13 and TRBJ2-1; D may be TRBD1 or TRBD2 (6 bases each). The CDR3 has 16 amino acids. V was shortened by 0 bases and J by 0 bases, with 9 bases between the two germline ends. Germline values: CDR1 PRHDT, CDR2 FYEKMQ (reference sequence). The CDR3 region is CASSLGRGPSYNEQFF. CDR3 nucleotides: TGTGCCAGCAGCTTAGGCCGGGGGCCCTCCTACAATGAGCAGTTCTTC. The full variable domain, its missing parts supplied by reference TRBV13 and TRBJ2-1, is AAGVIQSPRHLIKEKRETATLKCYPIPRHDTVYWYQQGPGQDPQFLISFYEKMQSDKGSIPDRFSAQQFSDYHSELNMSSLELGDSALYFCASSLGRGPSYNEQFFGPGTRLTVL.

This clone was recorded only once. The chain employs TRBV16 and TRBJ2-1; TRBD2 aligns across 13 bases. The trim removed 5 bases at V and 8 bases at J, leaving 9 bases unmatched. Germline V lookup: CDR1 KGHSY, CDR2 FQNENV. This CDR3 is 16 amino acids long. CDR3 nucleotide sequence: TGTGCCAGCAGCTCTTCACTAGCGGGAGGGCTCGATGAGCAGTTCTTC. Translated: CASSSSLAGGLDEQFF.